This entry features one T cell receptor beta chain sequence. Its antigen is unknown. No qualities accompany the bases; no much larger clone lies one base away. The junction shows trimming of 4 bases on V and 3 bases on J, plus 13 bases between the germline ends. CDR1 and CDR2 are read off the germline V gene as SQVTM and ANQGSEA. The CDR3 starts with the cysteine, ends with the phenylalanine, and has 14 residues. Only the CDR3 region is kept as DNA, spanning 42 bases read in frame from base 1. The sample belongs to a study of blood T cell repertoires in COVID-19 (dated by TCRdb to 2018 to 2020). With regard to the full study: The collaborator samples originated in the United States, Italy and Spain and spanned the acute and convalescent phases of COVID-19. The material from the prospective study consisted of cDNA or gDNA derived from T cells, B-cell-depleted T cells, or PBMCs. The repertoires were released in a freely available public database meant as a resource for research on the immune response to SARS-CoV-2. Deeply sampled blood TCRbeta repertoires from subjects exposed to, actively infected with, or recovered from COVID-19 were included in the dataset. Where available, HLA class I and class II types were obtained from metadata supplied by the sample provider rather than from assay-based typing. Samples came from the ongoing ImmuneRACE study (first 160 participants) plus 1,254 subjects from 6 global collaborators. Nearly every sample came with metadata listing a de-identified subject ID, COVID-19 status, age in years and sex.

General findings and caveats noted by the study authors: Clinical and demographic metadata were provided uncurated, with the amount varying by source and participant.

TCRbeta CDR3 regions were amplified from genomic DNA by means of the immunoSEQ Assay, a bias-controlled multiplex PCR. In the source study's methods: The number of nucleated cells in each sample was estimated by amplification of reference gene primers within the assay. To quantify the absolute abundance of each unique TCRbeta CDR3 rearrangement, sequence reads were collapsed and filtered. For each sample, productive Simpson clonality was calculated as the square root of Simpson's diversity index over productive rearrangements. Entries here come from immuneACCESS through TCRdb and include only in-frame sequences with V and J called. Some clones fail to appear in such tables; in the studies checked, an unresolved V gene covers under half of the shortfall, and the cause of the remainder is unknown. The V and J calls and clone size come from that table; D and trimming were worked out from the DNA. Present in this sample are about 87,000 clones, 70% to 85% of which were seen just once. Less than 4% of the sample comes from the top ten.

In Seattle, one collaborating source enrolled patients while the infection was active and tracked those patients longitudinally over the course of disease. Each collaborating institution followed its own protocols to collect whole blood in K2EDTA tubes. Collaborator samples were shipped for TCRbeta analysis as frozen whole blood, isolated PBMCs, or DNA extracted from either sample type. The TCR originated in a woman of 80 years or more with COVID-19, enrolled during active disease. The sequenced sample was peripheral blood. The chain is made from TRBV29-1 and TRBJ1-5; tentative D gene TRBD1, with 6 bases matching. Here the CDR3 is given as CSVVFGTLNQPQHF. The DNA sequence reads TGCAGCGTTGTTTTCGGGACACTCAATCAGCCCCAGCATTTT.